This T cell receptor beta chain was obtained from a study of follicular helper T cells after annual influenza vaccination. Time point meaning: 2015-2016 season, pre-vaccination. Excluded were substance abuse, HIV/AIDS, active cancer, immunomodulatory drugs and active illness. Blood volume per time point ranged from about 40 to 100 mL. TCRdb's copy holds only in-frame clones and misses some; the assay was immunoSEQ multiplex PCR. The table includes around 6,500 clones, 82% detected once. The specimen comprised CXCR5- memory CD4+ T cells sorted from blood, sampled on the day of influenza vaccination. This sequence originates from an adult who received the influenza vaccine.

CDR3 amino acids: CASSFPTSGTGELFF. Written as DNA, the CDR3 is TGTGCCAGCAGCTTTCCGACTAGCGGTACCGGGGAGCTGTTTTTT. V usage is TRBV7-2 and J usage is TRBJ2-2, with 9 bases lining up with TRBD2. The CDR3 runs to 15 residues. CDR1 is SGHTA and CDR2 is FQGNSA in the germline V gene. With V trimmed by 3 bases and J by 5 bases, 4 bases remained unmatched.